The 22 T cell receptor beta chains in this list originate from one sample, sequenced in a study of T cell repertoires in cytomegalovirus infection. TCRdb fed the reads into MiXCR, producing one record per CDR3 protein. The profile shows about 200,000 distinct CDR3 sequences, 8% to 10% of them singletons. The material sequenced was PBMCs. The receptors were gathered from a human donor in good health (CMV status not recorded). Some clones in this sample may be carry-over from other donors' samples.

About this clonotype: A read error may be the cause here, since a much bigger clone is one base away. The chain is built from TRBV20-1 and TRBJ2-2; 15 nucleotides align to TRBD2. The CDR3 is 20 residues long. Trimming took 1 base from V and 3 from J; bases not matched to a gene: 12. Looked up from germline, CDR1 is DFQATT and CDR2 is SNEGSKA (reference sequence). This chain's CDR3 is CSARGRGLAGGRVDTGELFF. The CDR3 DNA follows: TGCAGTGCTAGAGGCCGGGGACTAGCGGGAGGTCGGGTGGACACCGGGGAGCTGTTTTTT.

There are many counts of this clonotype. J is TRBJ2-5 and V is TRBV7-6; D is ambiguous. With 4 bases removed from V and 5 bases from J, the gap between germline ends came to 17 bases. Germline V lookup: CDR1 SGHVS, CDR2 FNYEAQ. The CDR3 sequence is 15 residues long. The CDR3 spells CASSSPTRGWETQYF. The DNA for the CDR3 is TGTGCCAGCAGCTCCCCGACCCGAGGTTGGGAGACCCAGTACTTC.

J is TRBJ1-2 and V is TRBV12-3 or TRBV12-4; D unclear. The ends were cut back, 6 bases at V and 7 bases at J, with 21 bases in the middle. The CDR3 runs to 15 residues. The chain's CDR3 is CASRSGSGSVRGYTF. As DNA, the CDR3 is TGTGCCAGCAGATCGGGGTCAGGCTCGGTTCGTGGCTACACCTTC.

This clonotype was counted many times. The chain employs TRBV7-2 and TRBJ2-3; weak D call: TRBD2 (6 bases). The CDR3 runs 14 residues. V was trimmed by 3 bases and J by 1 base, leaving 8 bases between them. CDR1 is SGHTA and CDR2 is FQGNSA in the germline V gene. The CDR3 here is CASSFIAGTDTQYF. CDR3 in DNA: TGTGCCAGCAGCTTTATAGCGGGCACAGATACGCAGTATTTT.

This clonotype was observed many times. The chain joins TRBV6-6 to TRBJ1-6; maybe TRBD1 (5 bases). The V end lost 6 bases, the J end lost 11 bases, and 14 bases lay between the germline ends. Germline values: CDR1 MNHNY, CDR2 SVGAGI (reference sequence). This CDR3 has 13 residues. CDR3: CASSIGTGPPLHF. The CDR3 region has the DNA TGTGCCAGCAGCATCGGAACGGGACCACCCCTCCACTTT.

The chain recombines TRBV7-9 with TRBJ1-2; 7 bases match TRBD1. The CDR3 spans 16 residues. CDR1 and CDR2 from the germline V gene are SEHNR and FQNEAQ (reference sequence). J lost 2 bases, V lost 5 bases, and 11 bases had no gene match. The CDR3 bases are TGTGCCAGCAGCCTCCCCGGGACAGCTCAAAACTATGGCTACACCTTC. Translation: CASSLPGTAQNYGYTF.

At least ten counts were recorded for this clonotype. The V and J genes are TRBV6-5 and TRBJ2-5; perhaps TRBD1 as D (6 bases). The CDR3 is made up of 15 amino acids. With 9 bases removed from V and 0 bases from J, the gap between germline ends came to 17 bases. Germline V gene lookup returns CDR1 MNHEY and CDR2 SVGAGI. The CDR3 DNA reads as TGTGCCAGTCTAGGGGGAAGTGGCCACCAAGAGACCCAGTACTTC. Its translation: CASLGGSGHQETQYF.

This chain links TRBV20-1 with TRBJ2-5; D not certain. The CDR3 length is 13 residues. The V end was cut by 5 bases, the J end by 2 bases, with 12 bases between. The V gene's germline CDR1 is DFQATT and CDR2 SNEGSKA (reference sequence). CDR3 nucleotide sequence: TGCAGTGCTGGCGAAGGGCGGCAAGAGACCCAGTACTTC. Its protein product is CSAGEGRQETQYF.

This clonotype has a handful of counts. The CDR3 nucleotides read TGTGCCAGCAGTCCCGAGTACCAGCCCCAGCATTTT. It specifies CASSPEYQPQHF. This sequence joins TRBV28 and TRBJ1-5, with D uncertain. V lost 5 bases, J lost 7 bases, and 9 bases lay in between. CDR3 length: 12 amino acids. CDR1 and CDR2 from the germline V gene are MDHEN and SYDVKM.

The table lists this clonotype with many counts. The J gene is TRBJ2-7, the V gene TRBV19; 11 nucleotides line up with TRBD1. The CDR3 extends over 16 amino acids. Germline V gene data show CDR1 as LNHDA and CDR2 as SQIVND (reference sequence). The ends lost 6 bases at V and 2 bases at J; junction bases unmatched: 9. The DNA for the CDR3 is TGTGCCAGTAGCCTACTCCCGGGACAGGGGGCCTACGAGCAGTACTTC. Protein sequence: CASSLLPGQGAYEQYF.

The table lists this clonotype with many counts. The chain combines TRBV28 with TRBJ2-5, with 8 bases matching TRBD1. With V trimmed by 7 bases and J by 6 bases, 10 bases remained unmatched. The CDR3 spans 14 residues. From germline, CDR1 is MDHEN and CDR2 SYDVKM. CDR3 nucleotide sequence: TGTGCCAGCATTATTAGGACAGGGACGAAGACCCAGTACTTC. Protein sequence: CASIIRTGTKTQYF.

This chain joins TRBV7-2 and TRBJ2-7; D possibly corresponds to TRBD1 (5 bases). The CDR3 length is 14 residues. With 2 bases removed from V and 1 base from J, the gap between germline ends came to 9 bases. Germline CDR1 SGHTA, CDR2 FQGNSA. The CDR3 nucleotides are TGTGCCAGCAGCTTACGAGACAGTTCCTACGAGCAGTACTTC. Its translation: CASSLRDSSYEQYF.

The sample holds a few counts of this clonotype. This chain links TRBV10-3 with TRBJ2-7; TRBD1 agrees at 8 bases. CDR3 length: 14 residues. After removal of 2 bases from V and 2 bases from J, the junction contained 2 bases not matched to a gene. CDR1 is ENHRY, CDR2 SYGVKD, per germline. The chain's CDR3 is CAISEGRGPYEQYF. CDR3 sequence (DNA): TGTGCCATCAGTGAGGGCAGGGGGCCCTACGAGCAGTACTTC.

This clonotype was observed many times. The rearrangement joins TRBV6-5 to TRBJ2-2; 8 bases match TRBD2. Germline loops: CDR1 MNHEY, CDR2 SVGAGI. The length of the CDR3 is 15 residues. The V segment lost 8 bases and the J segment 6 bases; nucleotides outside the gene matches: 11. The CDR3 spells CASAREGNRAGELFF. The DNA for the CDR3 is TGTGCCAGCGCCCGGGAGGGCAATAGAGCCGGGGAGCTGTTTTTT.

The chain uses TRBV18 and TRBJ2-5; D tentatively reads TRBD1 or TRBD2 (5 bases each). Germline V gene lookup returns CDR1 KGHSH and CDR2 LQKENI. V was cut by 3 bases and J by 3 bases, with 23 bases left in between. The CDR3 totals 18 residues. The CDR3 DNA follows: TGTGCCAGCTCACCCTTCGGTGGGACCCGTAATTCAGAAGAGACCCAGTACTTC. It specifies CASSPFGGTRNSEETQYF.

This clonotype was detected many times. The rearrangement joins TRBV7-8 to TRBJ2-2; TRBD2 matches at 13 bases. The CDR3 runs to 15 residues. CDR1 and CDR2 (germline): SGHVS, FQNEAQ. V shed 5 bases and J 5 bases; nucleotides not matched to a gene: 2. Here the CDR3 reads CASSTTSGGTGELFF. The CDR3 DNA reads as TGTGCCAGCAGCACGACTAGCGGGGGGACCGGGGAGCTGTTTTTT.

The rearrangement joins TRBV2 to TRBJ1-5, with a tentative D call TRBD1 (5 bases). Germline V gene data show CDR1 as SNHLY and CDR2 as FYNNEI. V was trimmed by 9 bases and J by 6 bases, leaving 15 bases between them. This CDR3 region has 13 residues. The CDR3 DNA sequence: TGTGCCAGTTCCCGAGGGGACGGTCAGCCCCAGCATTTT. Amino acids: CASSRGDGQPQHF.

The chain combines TRBV6-2 or TRBV6-3 with TRBJ2-1, with 8 bases matching TRBD2. The CDR3 is 16 amino acids. J gave up 7 bases and V 7 bases, and 15 bases lay outside the gene matches. CDR1 MNHEY and CDR2 SVGEGT come from the germline V gene. CDR3 bases: TGTGCCAGCACCCAAAGCGGGACTAGGGGTGTGAATGAGCAGTTCTTC. It codes for CASTQSGTRGVNEQFF.

This clonotype came up many times. The chain recombines TRBV7-8 with TRBJ1-1; TRBD1 matches 8 bases. Germline values: CDR1 SGHVS, CDR2 FQNEAQ. This CDR3 spans 12 amino acids. The trim removed 2 bases at V and 12 bases at J, leaving 5 bases unmatched. This CDR3 reads CASSLPGQGSFF. The CDR3 nucleotides read TGTGCCAGCAGCTTACCCGGACAGGGTTCTTTCTTT.

In its sample, this clonotype was seen many times. The chain has TRBV7-3 and TRBJ2-3, with D perhaps assigned TRBD1 or TRBD2 (5 bases each). Germline-derived CDR1 and CDR2 are SGHTA and FQGTGA. This CDR3 is 15 amino acids long. V lost 5 bases to trimming and J lost 3 bases, with 15 bases between them. CDR3 coding DNA: TGTGCCAGCAGCCAGACCGGGACGTTAACAGATACGCAGTATTTT. It is translated as CASSQTGTLTDTQYF.

The V call is TRBV7-2, the J call TRBJ1-3; no reliable D call. CDR1 is SGHTA, CDR2 FQGNSA, per germline. There are 14 residues in the CDR3. V was cut by 1 base and J by 3 bases, with 7 bases left in between. The DNA for the CDR3 is TGTGCCAGCAGCTTAGGGGCCAGTGGAAACACCATATATTTT. Its protein is CASSLGASGNTIYF.

In this sample, this clonotype turned up a few times. The genes are TRBV27 and TRBJ2-1, with a possible D match to TRBD1 (6 bases). The CDR3 sequence is 13 residues long. From germline, CDR1 is MNHEY and CDR2 SMNVEV (reference sequence). The ends were cut back, 4 bases at V and 9 bases at J, with 13 bases in the middle. This CDR3 reads CASSSFQGLEQFF. The CDR3 nucleotides read TGTGCCAGCAGTTCGTTTCAGGGGCTTGAGCAGTTCTTC.